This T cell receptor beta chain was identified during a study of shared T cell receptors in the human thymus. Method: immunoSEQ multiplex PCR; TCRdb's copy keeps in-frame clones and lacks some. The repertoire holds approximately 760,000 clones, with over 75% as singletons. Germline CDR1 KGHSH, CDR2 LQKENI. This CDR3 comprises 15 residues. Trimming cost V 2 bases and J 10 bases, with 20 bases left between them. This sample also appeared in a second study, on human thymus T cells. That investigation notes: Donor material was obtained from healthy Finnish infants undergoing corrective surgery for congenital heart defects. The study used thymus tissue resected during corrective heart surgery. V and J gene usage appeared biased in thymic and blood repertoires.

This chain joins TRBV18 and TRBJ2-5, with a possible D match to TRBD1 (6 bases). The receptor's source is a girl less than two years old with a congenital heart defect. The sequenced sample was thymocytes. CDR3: CASSPGTGRSGIQYF. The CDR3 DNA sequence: TGTGCCAGCTCACCAGGTACAGGGCGAAGTGGTATCCAGTACTTC. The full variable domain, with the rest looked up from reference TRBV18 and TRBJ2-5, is NAGVMQNPRHLVRRRGQEARLRCSPMKGHSHVYWYRQLPEEGLKFMVYLQKENIIDESGMPKERFSAEFPKEGPSILRIQQVVRGDSAAYFCASSPGTGRSGIQYFGPGTRLLVL.